What follows is one TCR beta chain and its context. This clonotype was recorded many times. There is no known antigen for this receptor. No much larger clonotype is one base removed from it; base qualities were not supplied. The method behind the library was RACE. The instrument was a NextSeq 500. During library preparation, unique molecular identifiers were attached to individual cDNA molecules so that TCRs could be counted in a quantitative, reproducible way. Both TCR alpha and TCR beta chains were sequenced from each blood RNA sample. From the authors' description of their analysis: The median number of TCRs per sample was some 100,000, ranging from 23,224 to 690,600. V, J and CDR3 annotation of the TCR reads was carried out using the Decombinator software suite. To make PS versus PT1 abundance plots, every sample was subsampled to the same number of TCRs (28,000). Expanded TCRs were defined as absent before sensitization and observed at least eight times at the 2-week time point. The public reads were reprocessed in TCRdb via fastp at Q25 and MiXCR, keeping in-frame beta chains. Each CDR3 protein gets just one entry, which takes the most common genes and DNA from the rows behind it. In this record, the V and J calls reflect TCRdb's handling and not the investigators' own analysis. This sample has approximately 370,000 distinct CDR3 sequences in its table, and 5% to 6.5% of those were observed once. Over 6.5% of the sample is in the top ten clones.

This sample was included in a study of human T cells and chemical hapten exposure (dated by TCRdb to the early 2020s). With regard to the full study: For sensitization, 2% DPC in acetone was applied to a 2 cm by 2 cm area of upper inner arm skin. Patients additionally received weekly therapeutic DPC doses to the scalp throughout the approximately 22-week study period. Patch testing on the upper back used Finn chambers containing 0.01% DPC, with scoring done after 6 days according to International Contact Dermatitis Research Group standards. Alopecia areata with under or over 50% scalp involvement, alopecia totalis and alopecia universalis were represented in the patient cohort, which was mostly female. Libraries were pooled for sequencing, and per-sample TCR yields varied mainly because of small differences in library volumes within the pool. In alopecia patients, the study followed how the peripheral blood TCR repertoire changed in vivo over primary and secondary sensitization to diphenylcyclopropenone (DPC), a hapten. Blood was sampled from patients pre-sensitization (week 0) and at 2, 6 and about 24 weeks after DPC sensitization. Nearly 30 alopecia patients provided blood for TCR sequencing at one to four time points (pre-sensitization, 2, 6 and 24 weeks). Paper-wide results and their limitations: All patients had alopecia, a presumed autoimmune disease, so their immune response might differ from that of healthy individuals. No change with DPC sensitization was found in the number of TCRs above 1 in 1000 frequency, and no evidence of global repertoire structure alterations was found. Significantly more large CDR3 similarity clusters were formed by expanded TCRs than by pre-sensitization or healthy control sets, consistent with antigen-driven responses. The number of PT1 expanded TCRs positively correlated with patch test score, significant at thresholds 8, 16 and 32 but not 4. Repeated subsampling changed both the strength of the expansion versus patch-test correlation and the threshold at which the correlation became significant.

The sample's time point, from its label and the paper: pre-sensitization, week 0. The intended sense of this specimen's treatment or condition label: therapeutic diphenylcyclopropenone sensitization with weekly scalp DPC. Blood at each patch-test visit was drawn before the patch test was applied. Patients were considered eligible if aged 18 to 70, diagnosed with alopecia and deemed suitable for DPC therapy, and patients were excluded if pregnant. Total RNA was extracted from unfractionated whole blood collected in Tempus Blood RNA tubes. The CDR1 and CDR2 encoded by the germline V gene are MNHNS and SASEGT. The cysteine opens and the phenylalanine closes a CDR3 of 14 amino acids. The only DNA kept is the CDR3, 42 bases in frame from the first base. Here V drops 8 bases and J drops 3 bases, and the junction holds 4 bases not matched to any gene.

The starting material was whole blood, obtained in connection with sensitization to the hapten diphenylcyclopropenone (DPC). The sequence links TRBV6-1 to TRBJ1-5; TRBD1 aligns with 10 central bases. This receptor was taken from a woman aged 18 to 35 with alopecia areata. Some clones in this sample may be carry-over from other donors' samples. CDR3 loop: CASWDRGFNQPQHF. The DNA reads TGTGCCAGCTGGGACAGGGGATTCAATCAGCCCCAGCATTTT.